A single sample is the source of the 29 T cell receptor beta chains below, sequenced in a study of T cells after yellow fever vaccination. TCRdb fed the 5' RACE reads into MiXCR, producing one record per CDR3 protein. The data contain about 300,000 distinct CDR3 sequences, around 6.8% of them singletons. The sample here was PBMCs, taken roughly 46 days after the first yellow fever vaccination. These receptors originate from a man aged 18 to 30 who received the YFV17D yellow fever vaccine.

The chain combines TRBV18 with TRBJ2-5; D not certain. The CDR3 length is 16 residues. Trimming removed 0 bases from V and 4 bases from J, with 15 bases in between. CDR1 is KGHSH, CDR2 LQKENI, per germline. CDR3: CASSPPGVGRSETQYF. CDR3 sequence (DNA): TGTGCCAGCTCACCACCGGGTGTAGGCAGATCAGAGACCCAGTACTTC.

This clonotype showed up just a few times. The chain joins TRBV10-1 to TRBJ2-4; TRBD2 agrees at 11 bases. Germline V gene lookup returns CDR1 WNHNN and CDR2 SYGVQD (reference sequence). Trimming took 2 bases from V and 2 from J; bases not matched to a gene: 2. This CDR3 has 16 amino acids. The chain's CDR3 is CASSEASGGTKNIQYF. DNA for the CDR3: TGCGCCAGCAGTGAGGCTAGCGGGGGGACCAAAAACATTCAGTACTTC.

This clonotype was counted only a few times. CDR3 protein: CASSIIAGAYNEQFF. The CDR3 DNA is TGTGCCAGCAGCATCATAGCGGGGGCCTACAATGAGCAGTTCTTC. The genes are TRBV13 and TRBJ2-1; 9 bases align to TRBD2. CDR1 and CDR2 (germline): PRHDT, FYEKMQ (reference sequence). V shed 5 bases and J 2 bases; nucleotides not matched to a gene: 4. The CDR3 covers 15 residues.

This clonotype was counted many times. V gene TRBV18 combines with J gene TRBJ2-3; 8 bases align to TRBD1. V shed 3 bases and J 1 base; nucleotides not matched to a gene: 3. This CDR3 is built from 15 residues. CDR1 and CDR2 from the germline V gene are KGHSH and LQKENI. CDR3 residues: CASSPDRGRTDTQYF. The CDR3 DNA follows: TGTGCCAGCTCACCTGACAGGGGACGCACAGATACGCAGTATTTT.

The chain combines TRBV7-9 with TRBJ2-7, with a tentative D call TRBD1 (7 bases). In germline, CDR1 is SEHNR, CDR2 FQNEAQ (reference sequence). The CDR3 loop spans 15 amino acids. Trimming took off 4 bases at V and 5 bases at J, with 18 bases between the two ends. CDR3 nucleotides: TGTGCCAGCAGCTGGTACAGGGGAGGAAGGGACGAGCAGTACTTC. Translation gives CASSWYRGGRDEQYF.

The rearrangement joins TRBV6-2 or TRBV6-3 to TRBJ2-3; D tentatively reads TRBD1 or TRBD2 (5 bases each). This CDR3 has 14 residues. Looked up from germline, CDR1 is MNHEY and CDR2 is SVGEGT. Between the trimmed V and J ends, which lost 5 bases and 4 bases, there was a span of 13 bases. In nucleotides, the CDR3 is TGTGCCAGCAGTCGGACCCGAGGGGCAGATACGCAGTATTTT. Its protein product is CASSRTRGADTQYF.

The chain combines TRBV7-2 with TRBJ2-6; D might be TRBD2 (5 bases). CDR1 and CDR2 (germline): SGHTA, FQGNSA. The CDR3 spans 17 residues. V shed 4 bases and J shed 2 bases, with 15 bases lying between them. CDR3 bases: TGTGCCAGCAGCTCGCCCAAGGGAGCCCCTGGGGCCAACGTCCTGACTTTC. Amino acids: CASSSPKGAPGANVLTF.

The CDR3 is CARFGTALRTEAFF. CDR3 DNA sequence: TGCGCCCGGTTTGGGACGGCTCTGAGGACTGAAGCTTTCTTT. The chain employs TRBV23-1 and TRBJ1-1; D may be TRBD1 (5 bases). TRBV23-1 is an ORF, with its function uncertain. This CDR3 spans 14 amino acids. The V end lost 11 bases, the J end lost 5 bases, and 21 bases lay between the germline ends.

The V and J genes are TRBV15 and TRBJ2-3; a possible D gene is TRBD1 (6 bases). The ends were cut back, 1 base at V and 0 bases at J, with 8 bases in the middle. The germline V gene has CDR1 LNHNV and CDR2 YYDKDF (reference sequence). The CDR3 is made up of 15 amino acids. DNA for the CDR3: TGTGCCACCAGCAGAGGACAGGCCAGCACAGATACGCAGTATTTT. It codes for CATSRGQASTDTQYF.

This chain joins TRBV6-5 and TRBJ2-7, with D tentatively TRBD1 or TRBD2 (5 bases each). CDR1 and CDR2 (germline): MNHEY, SVGAGI. This CDR3 has 13 amino acids. V lost 4 bases to trimming and J lost 7 bases, with 14 bases between them. CDR3 sequence: CASSSGPWTEQYF. Here the CDR3 DNA reads TGTGCCAGCAGTTCGGGACCCTGGACGGAGCAGTACTTC.

This clonotype was seen only a few times. The chain has TRBV6-2 or TRBV6-3 and TRBJ2-1, with a possible D match to TRBD2 (5 bases). From germline, CDR1 is MNHEY and CDR2 SVGEGT. V was cut by 5 bases and J by 5 bases, with 10 bases left in between. The CDR3 loop spans 13 amino acids. The CDR3 bases are TGTGCCAGCAGTGTCGACGGGGACAATGAGCAGTTCTTC. Its protein is CASSVDGDNEQFF.

The rearrangement joins TRBV19 to TRBJ2-7; D could derive from TRBD1 or TRBD2 (5 bases each). The CDR3 extends over 17 amino acids. Per the germline V gene, CDR1 is LNHDA and CDR2 is SQIVND (reference sequence). The V gene lost 9 bases and the J gene lost 1 base, with 25 bases spanning the gap. CDR3 DNA sequence: TGTGCCAGAACCCGGGACCGGGGATTGCCCCCTTCCTACGAGCAGTACGTC. Its protein is CARTRDRGLPPSYEQYV.

This sequence joins TRBV7-2 and TRBJ2-1; D perhaps matches TRBD2 (7 bases). The CDR3 is made up of 17 amino acids. Germline-derived CDR1 and CDR2 are SGHTA and FQGNSA. Trimming removed 0 bases from V and 7 bases from J, with 19 bases in between. The CDR3 DNA reads TGTGCCAGCAGCTTAGCGCTTGGGGGGGCGTGGATGAATGAGCAGTTCTTC. Translated: CASSLALGGAWMNEQFF.

The CDR3 reads CAIRGGGNEQFF. The DNA of the CDR3 is TGTGCCATCAGGGGCGGGGGCAATGAGCAGTTCTTC. This rearrangement joins TRBV10-3 to TRBJ2-1, with 7 nucleotides matching TRBD2. The ends lost 6 bases at V and 6 bases at J; junction bases unmatched: 2. This CDR3 is 12 amino acids long. Germline-derived CDR1 and CDR2 are ENHRY and SYGVKD.

There are a few counts of this clonotype. V and J are TRBV20-1 and TRBJ2-1; tentatively, D is TRBD2 (5 bases). Deletions cut 1 base from V and 8 bases from J, with 9 bases between. The germline CDR1 and CDR2 sequences are DFQATT and SNEGSKA (reference sequence). This CDR3 is built from 12 residues. This CDR3 is CSARVARDEQFF. The CDR3, as DNA: TGCAGTGCTAGAGTGGCGCGGGATGAGCAGTTCTTC.

J is TRBJ1-4 and V is TRBV5-1; D is ambiguous. The CDR3 is 14 amino acids. The V gene lost 1 base and the J gene lost 4 bases, with 8 bases spanning the gap. Germline-derived CDR1 and CDR2 are SGHRS and YFSETQ. CDR3 region: CASSLTDYNEKLFF. CDR3 DNA: TGCGCCAGCAGCTTGACAGACTATAATGAAAAACTGTTTTTT.

This clonotype was seen only a few times. This chain joins TRBV5-5 and TRBJ2-7; a possible D gene is TRBD1 (5 bases). This CDR3 region has 13 residues. Germline assignment: CDR1 SGHKS and CDR2 YYEKEE (reference sequence). V was cut by 2 bases and J by 5 bases, with 11 bases left in between. CDR3 coding DNA: TGTGCCAGCAGCTTTAGGGGTTTCCACGAGCAGTACTTC. Amino acids: CASSFRGFHEQYF.

The genes are TRBV9 and TRBJ1-1; a possible D gene is TRBD1 (6 bases). This CDR3 is built from 15 residues. The V gene's germline CDR1 is SGDLS and CDR2 YYNGEE. Deletions cut 0 bases from V and 5 bases from J, with 14 bases between. CDR3 residues: CASSVEGGQPTEAFF. CDR3 DNA sequence: TGTGCCAGCAGCGTAGAGGGGGGGCAGCCGACTGAAGCTTTCTTT.

In this sample, this clonotype turned up a few times. The V gene is TRBV3-1, the J gene TRBJ1-2; 9 nucleotides line up with TRBD1. The CDR3 extends over 15 amino acids. V shed 6 bases, J shed 5 bases, and the junction held 10 bases outside the gene matches. Germline V lookup: CDR1 LGHDT, CDR2 YNNKEL (reference sequence). CDR3 residues: CASSLAPGQGYGYTF. CDR3 nucleotide sequence: TGTGCCAGCAGTCTCGCCCCGGGACAGGGTTATGGCTACACCTTC.

There are many counts of this clonotype. CDR3 sequence (DNA): TGTGCCAGCTCACCATCGACTAATGAAAAACTGTTTTTT. It is translated as CASSPSTNEKLFF. This chain uses TRBV18 with TRBJ1-4; D remains unclear. Germline V gives CDR1 KGHSH, CDR2 LQKENI. V lost 2 bases, J lost 2 bases, and 3 bases lay in between. The CDR3 extends over 13 amino acids. The full variable domain, completed using reference TRBV18 and TRBJ1-4, is NAGVMQNPRHLVRRRGQEARLRCSPMKGHSHVYWYRQLPEEGLKFMVYLQKENIIDESGMPKERFSAEFPKEGPSILRIQQVVRGDSAAYFCASSPSTNEKLFFGSGTQLSVL.

The chain is built from TRBV14 and TRBJ2-1, with D maybe TRBD2 (5 bases). The ends were cut back, 4 bases at V and 0 bases at J, with 13 bases in the middle. Germline assignment: CDR1 SGHDN and CDR2 FVKESK. This CDR3 spans 16 amino acids. In nucleotides, the CDR3 is TGTGCCAGCAGCCGACGGACTCTCCCCTCCTACAATGAGCAGTTCTTC. It encodes CASSRRTLPSYNEQFF.

Only a few counts were recorded for this clonotype. DNA of the CDR3: TGTGCCAGCAGCCAAGCAAGGACAGGGGCCACCTACGAGCAGTACTTC. Translated, it gives CASSQARTGATYEQYF. The rearrangement links TRBV14 to TRBJ2-7; 9 positions match TRBD1. V shed 1 base and J 2 bases; nucleotides not matched to a gene: 6. CDR3 length: 16 amino acids. The germline CDR1 and CDR2 sequences are SGHDN and FVKESK.

Many counts were recorded for this clonotype. The V call is TRBV7-3, the J call TRBJ2-1; 8 bases are a match to TRBD2. The CDR3 is made up of 14 amino acids. Trimming removed 0 bases from V and 9 bases from J; junction bases left unmatched: 4. Germline CDR1 and CDR2: SGHTA and FQGTGA. The CDR3 is CASSLTSGGGEQFF. CDR3 coding DNA: TGTGCCAGCAGCTTAACCAGCGGGGGAGGTGAGCAGTTCTTC. The complete variable domain, with remaining parts taken from reference TRBV7-3 and TRBJ2-1, reads GAGVSQTPSNKVTEKGKYVELRCDPISGHTALYWYRQSLGQGPEFLIYFQGTGAADDSGLPNDRFFAVRPEGSVSTLKIQRTERGDSAVYLCASSLTSGGGEQFFGPGTRLTVL.

This clonotype has a handful of counts. J is TRBJ2-7 and V is TRBV6-5, with D possibly TRBD2 on 5 matching bases. This CDR3 is 16 amino acids long. Germline V gene lookup returns CDR1 MNHEY and CDR2 SVGAGI. V was clipped by 2 bases and J by 2 bases, with 16 bases between them. This CDR3 is CASSYTRTGQTYEQYF. The CDR3 DNA sequence: TGTGCCAGCAGTTACACTAGGACGGGTCAAACCTACGAGCAGTACTTC.

The J gene is TRBJ2-2, the V gene TRBV20-1; 15 bases map to TRBD2. The CDR3 sequence is 17 residues long. The germline gives CDR1 DFQATT, CDR2 SNEGSKA (reference sequence). Here the CDR3 reads CAIAGLAGGSNTGELFF. The CDR3 region has the DNA TGCGCCATCGCGGGACTAGCGGGGGGCTCGAACACCGGGGAGCTGTTTTTT.

This clonotype was recorded many times. The chain is built from TRBV6-5 and TRBJ1-4; a possible D gene is TRBD1 (6 bases). From germline, CDR1 is MNHEY and CDR2 SVGAGI. This CDR3 region has 14 residues. Trimming took off 0 bases at V and 7 bases at J, with 9 bases between the two ends. The CDR3 nucleotides read TGTGCCAGCAGTTACTCAGGAGGGGGTGAAAAACTGTTTTTT. As protein: CASSYSGGGEKLFF.

This clonotype has a handful of counts. V and J are TRBV7-2 and TRBJ1-6; 10 bases align to TRBD1. V dropped 6 bases and J dropped 5; count of bases not matched to a gene: 25. CDR1 and CDR2 (germline): SGHTA, FQGNSA. This CDR3 contains 22 residues. The chain's CDR3 is CASRFRDRGHHGLTLNNSPLHF. The CDR3 coding sequence is TGTGCCAGCAGGTTTCGGGACAGGGGACACCATGGGCTCACTCTTAATAATTCACCCCTCCACTTT.

The gene calls are TRBV2 and TRBJ1-5; TRBD1 matches at 9 bases. Germline lookup yields CDR1 SNHLY and CDR2 FYNNEI. CDR3 size: 14 residues. The J segment lost 5 bases and the V segment lost 5 bases, leaving 4 bases of the junction unmatched. CDR3 nucleotides: TGTGCCAGCAGTCGGGGACAGGGACATCAGCCCCAGCATTTT. Protein sequence: CASSRGQGHQPQHF. The full variable domain, completed using reference TRBV2 and TRBJ1-5, is EPEVTQTPSHQVTQMGQEVILRCVPISNHLYFYWYRQILGQKVEFLVSFYNNEISEKSEIFDDQFSVERPDGSNFTLKIRSTKLEDSAMYFCASSRGQGHQPQHFGDGTRLSIL.

This clonotype has just a few counts. This chain connects TRBV5-1 to TRBJ2-5; 9 nucleotides match TRBD1. Germline CDR1 is SGHRS and CDR2 is YFSETQ. The CDR3 is 14 amino acids. V lost 1 base and J lost 5; bases outside the gene matches: 3. CDR3 sequence: CASSLSGQGETQYF. The CDR3 DNA follows: TGCGCCAGCAGCTTGTCGGGACAGGGCGAGACCCAGTACTTC.